The 24 T cell receptor beta chains given below trace back to one sample, sequenced in a study of T cell repertoires in cytomegalovirus infection. Using its own MiXCR run on the reads, TCRdb lists one record per CDR3 protein. This sample carries about 120,000 distinct CDR3 sequences, about 9.4% of them seen once, and the ten largest clones take 31%. Their antigens remain unidentified. The sample taken for sequencing was PBMCs, sequenced either directly or after in vitro stimulation (not recorded which). The receptors originated from a human donor in good health (CMV status not recorded). Some clones in this sample may be carry-over from other donors' samples.

The rearrangement uses TRBV6-8 and TRBJ1-2; tentative D call: TRBD1 (5 bases). This CDR3 comprises 17 residues. Trimming stripped 2 bases from V and 8 bases from J, with 24 bases between. Germline V gene data show CDR1 as MNHGY and CDR2 as SAAAGT. The CDR3 region has the DNA TGTGCCAGCAGTTACCTCTACCCAGATAGGGACCGTGAGGGCTACACCTTC. This translates into CASSYLYPDRDREGYTF.

The chain recombines TRBV5-1 with TRBJ2-6, with 7 bases fitting TRBD2. Trimming cost V 4 bases and J 1 base; bases outside gene matches: 20. The CDR3 is made up of 21 amino acids. CDR1 and CDR2 from the germline V gene are SGHRS and YFSETQ. The CDR3 DNA reads TGCGCCAGCAGCCGGGAGGTCCTCGAACTAGCATCCCCGTCTGGGGCCAACGTCCTGACTTTC. Its protein product is CASSREVLELASPSGANVLTF. Together with reference TRBV5-1 and TRBJ2-6, the CDR3 gives the full variable domain: KAGVTQTPRYLIKTRGQQVTLSCSPISGHRSVSWYQQTPGQGLQFLFEYFSETQRNKGNFPGRFSGRQFSNSRSEMNVSTLELGDSALYLCASSREVLELASPSGANVLTFGAGSRLTVL.

This clonotype has a count of ten or more. This sequence joins TRBV7-9 and TRBJ2-3; maybe TRBD1 (6 bases). The V gene's germline CDR1 is SEHNR and CDR2 FQNEAQ (reference sequence). The CDR3 contains 16 residues. The V end was cut by 5 bases, the J end by 1 base, with 16 bases between. The CDR3 DNA reads as TGTGCCAGCAGCCGCCCGCCTTGGACAGGCACAGATACGCAGTATTTT. Translating gives CASSRPPWTGTDTQYF.

This chain joins TRBV30 and TRBJ2-1, with TRBD1 matching 9 bases. CDR3 length equals 12 residues. Losses at the gene ends were 3 bases for V and 13 bases for J; bases not matched to a gene: 7. Germline V gene lookup returns CDR1 GTSNPN and CDR2 SVGIG (reference sequence). CDR3 sequence: CAWRGQGSAQFF. The DNA for the CDR3 is TGTGCCTGGAGGGGACAGGGCTCGGCCCAGTTCTTC.

Only a few counts were recorded for this clonotype. The J gene is TRBJ2-7, the V gene TRBV6-2 or TRBV6-3; D gene unclear. CDR3 length equals 14 residues. V lost 5 bases, J lost 0 bases, and 11 bases lay in between. Germline V gene data show CDR1 as MNHEY and CDR2 as SVGEGT. CDR3 DNA: TGTGCCAGCAGTAAACACGAGAGCTCCTACGAGCAGTACTTC. Its protein product is CASSKHESSYEQYF.

This clonotype appeared a few times. This chain links TRBV7-2 with TRBJ1-4; TRBD1 aligns across 9 bases. The CDR3 runs to 16 residues. CDR1 SGHTA and CDR2 FQGNSA come from the germline V gene. Trimming cost V 4 bases and J 6 bases; bases outside gene matches: 9. The CDR3 sequence is CASSYHGTGLDEKLFF. CDR3 bases: TGTGCCAGCAGCTACCACGGGACAGGGCTAGATGAAAAACTGTTTTTT.

This clonotype appeared a few times. CDR3 DNA sequence: TGTGCCTGGAGTCGGGACACCTACGAGCAGTACGTC. It codes for CAWSRDTYEQYV. This rearrangement joins TRBV30 to TRBJ2-7; a possible D gene is TRBD1 (6 bases). This CDR3 comprises 12 residues. Trimming pared 2 bases from V and 2 bases from J, leaving 7 bases between. The germline V gene encodes CDR1 GTSNPN and CDR2 SVGIG (reference sequence).

This clonotype was observed at least ten times. This rearrangement joins TRBV7-8 to TRBJ2-3; 9 nucleotides align to TRBD2. This CDR3 is built from 16 residues. Germline CDR1 SGHVS, CDR2 FQNEAQ. Trimming took 3 bases from V and 2 from J; bases not matched to a gene: 6. The DNA for the CDR3 is TGTGCCAGCAGCTTGGACCTAGCGGGAACCACAGATACGCAGTATTTT. Protein sequence: CASSLDLAGTTDTQYF.

This chain links TRBV20-1 with TRBJ2-7; TRBD2 aligns across 10 bases. Germline trimming cut 6 bases from V and 3 bases from J; bases unmatched to any gene: 11. CDR3 size: 15 residues. The germline V gene encodes CDR1 DFQATT and CDR2 SNEGSKA (reference sequence). CDR3 residues: CSAVQPTSGIYEQYF. CDR3 DNA: TGCAGTGCCGTACAGCCCACTAGCGGGATCTACGAGCAGTACTTC.

The V gene is TRBV7-2, the J gene TRBJ2-5; 8 nucleotides agree with TRBD1. The germline V gene encodes CDR1 SGHTA and CDR2 FQGNSA. V was pared by 2 bases and J by 4 bases, with 6 bases of the junction left unmatched. There are 15 residues in the CDR3. In DNA form, the CDR3 reads TGTGCCAGCAGCTTAATGCAGGGGGCTATAGAGACCCAGTACTTC. It is translated as CASSLMQGAIETQYF.

The CDR3 sequence is CATRLLAGGTDTQYF. CDR3 coding DNA: TGTGCCACCCGGCTTCTAGCGGGAGGGACAGATACGCAGTATTTT. The chain has TRBV2 and TRBJ2-3; 12 nucleotides align to TRBD2. CDR1 is SNHLY and CDR2 is FYNNEI in the germline V gene. Germline trimming cut 10 bases from V and 3 bases from J; bases unmatched to any gene: 8. The CDR3 length is 15 residues.

This clonotype showed up many times. The rearrangement links TRBV7-2 to TRBJ1-2; tentatively, D is TRBD1 (5 bases). V was pared by 5 bases and J by 7 bases, with 20 bases between. The CDR3 runs to 15 residues. Germline V gene data show CDR1 as SGHTA and CDR2 as FQGNSA. CDR3 nucleotides: TGTGCCAGCAGCCCCAGGAGGACCAGGGATGGTGGCTACACCTTC. It yields the protein CASSPRRTRDGGYTF.

This clonotype came up a few times. The chain joins TRBV12-3 or TRBV12-4 to TRBJ2-7; 7 bases are shared with TRBD2. V lost 4 bases and J lost 6; bases outside the gene matches: 3. The CDR3 is 12 residues long. CDR3 region: CASSWGGTEQYF. In DNA form, the CDR3 reads TGTGCCAGCAGTTGGGGGGGAACCGAGCAGTACTTC.

The J gene is TRBJ1-5, the V gene TRBV27, with 7 bases matching TRBD1. CDR3 length: 20 residues. The germline V gene encodes CDR1 MNHEY and CDR2 SMNVEV (reference sequence). The J segment lost 0 bases and the V segment lost 5 bases, leaving 19 bases of the junction unmatched. The CDR3 reads CASSPYRGRHGETSNQPQHF. The CDR3 DNA follows: TGTGCCAGCAGTCCGTACAGGGGACGGCATGGGGAAACTAGCAATCAGCCCCAGCATTTT.

In this sample, this clonotype turned up many times. This chain joins TRBV4-2 and TRBJ2-1; 9 bases align to TRBD2. The CDR3 has 16 residues. Unmatched junction bases numbered 5, after V lost 2 bases and J lost 3 bases. From germline, CDR1 is LGHNA and CDR2 YNFKEQ. The CDR3 protein is CASSQYEREVYNEQFF. The CDR3 DNA follows: TGTGCCAGCAGCCAATACGAGCGGGAGGTCTACAATGAGCAGTTCTTC.

Many counts were recorded for this clonotype. The gene calls are TRBV7-2 and TRBJ1-2; D unclear. Germline V gene lookup returns CDR1 SGHTA and CDR2 FQGNSA. CDR3 length equals 14 residues. V dropped 0 bases and J dropped 3 bases, with 8 bases sitting between them. CDR3 region: CASSLASVDYGYTF. The CDR3 bases are TGTGCCAGCAGCTTAGCCTCAGTAGACTATGGCTACACCTTC.

This clonotype was counted ten times or more. V gene TRBV6-2 or TRBV6-3 combines with J gene TRBJ2-7; 7 bases are shared with TRBD1. The ends lost 6 bases at V and 5 bases at J; junction bases unmatched: 4. CDR3 length equals 12 residues. CDR1 is MNHEY, CDR2 SVGEGT, per germline. This chain's CDR3 is CASSYDRDEQYV. The CDR3 DNA sequence: TGTGCCAGCAGCTACGACAGGGACGAGCAGTACGTC.

In its sample, this clonotype was seen a few times. The chain couples TRBV4-1 to TRBJ2-3; D is ambiguous. Germline values: CDR1 MGHRA, CDR2 YSYEKL. This CDR3 has 11 residues. V was shortened by 2 bases and J by 5 bases, with 2 bases between the two germline ends. Written as DNA, the CDR3 is TGCGCCAGCAGCCAACAAGATACGCAGTATTTT. The encoded protein is CASSQQDTQYF.

The rearrangement uses TRBV2 and TRBJ2-2, with D hard to call. Germline CDR1 SNHLY, CDR2 FYNNEI. The CDR3 has 16 amino acids. V was pared by 4 bases and J by 1 base, with 13 bases between. The CDR3 DNA sequence: TGTGCCAGCAGTGTCCGGCGACCGGGGAACACCGGGGAGCTGTTTTTT. Amino acids: CASSVRRPGNTGELFF.

Details on this clonotype: At one end, the junction sequence differs from germline, possibly due to a read error. V and J are TRBV28 and TRBJ1-1; D unresolved. The germline V gene encodes CDR1 MDHEN and CDR2 SYDVKM. This CDR3 is 11 amino acids long. The CDR3 loop is CANSLPTEAFF. CDR3 bases: TGTGCCAACAGTTTACCTACTGAAGCTTTCTTT.

This clonotype was counted ten times or more. This rearrangement joins TRBV7-9 to TRBJ1-5; 10 bases align to TRBD1. This CDR3 is built from 17 residues. Germline V lookup: CDR1 SEHNR, CDR2 FQNEAQ (reference sequence). Losses at the gene ends were 5 bases for V and 2 bases for J; bases not matched to a gene: 9. The CDR3 reads CASSRGQGFGGNQPQHF. In DNA, the CDR3 is TGTGCCAGCAGCAGGGGACAGGGGTTCGGGGGCAATCAGCCCCAGCATTTT.

This clonotype was counted only a few times. The V call is TRBV13, the J call TRBJ2-1, with unresolved D. CDR3 length: 12 residues. Trimming shortened V by 4 bases and J by 8 bases, and 9 bases separated the two germline ends. Germline CDR1 is PRHDT and CDR2 is FYEKMQ (reference sequence). CDR3 in DNA: TGTGCCAGCAGCTGGTCGTCCGATGAGCAGTTCTTC. As protein: CASSWSSDEQFF. Full variable domain (missing parts from reference TRBV13 and TRBJ2-1): AAGVIQSPRHLIKEKRETATLKCYPIPRHDTVYWYQQGPGQDPQFLISFYEKMQSDKGSIPDRFSAQQFSDYHSELNMSSLELGDSALYFCASSWSSDEQFFGPGTRLTVL.

This clonotype was observed a handful of times. This rearrangement joins TRBV12-5 to TRBJ2-7; no definite D call. The CDR3 has 14 amino acids. Germline V lookup: CDR1 LGHNT, CDR2 FRNRAP. Trimming removed 6 bases from V and 6 bases from J, with 18 bases in between. CDR3 amino acids: CASGKNNIGSEQYF. CDR3 sequence (DNA): TGTGCTAGTGGGAAAAATAACATCGGATCCGAGCAGTACTTC.

This clonotype was seen at least ten times. The chain has TRBV5-1 and TRBJ2-2; perhaps TRBD2 as D (6 bases). Trimming left V 4 bases short and J 5 bases short, with 12 bases between. CDR3 length: 14 residues. Germline V gene lookup returns CDR1 SGHRS and CDR2 YFSETQ. The CDR3 coding sequence is TGCGCCAGCAGCCTGACTAGTAGTACCGGGGAGCTGTTTTTT. Amino acids: CASSLTSSTGELFF.